This T cell receptor (beta chain) comes out of a study of blood T cell repertoires in COVID-19. Study at large: Material from acute and convalescent COVID-19 was sourced from the United States, Italy and Spain. T cells, B-cell-depleted T cells, or PBMCs provided the cDNA or gDNA that served as material.

Profiled with immunoSEQ multiplex PCR; TCRdb holds only in-frame clones, not every one. The sample shows under 500,000 clones, approximately 90% of them seen only once. V was trimmed by 5 bases and J by 4 bases, leaving 14 bases between them. Germline CDR1 reads LNHDA; CDR2 reads SQIVND (reference sequence). The CDR3 length is 14 residues. This receptor was identified in a woman in her twenties or thirties with acute or convalescent COVID-19. This chain connects TRBV19 to TRBJ1-2; the D is unclear. Sequencing was carried out using peripheral blood. CDR3 coding DNA: TGTGCCAGTAGTGCACCCGTAGGCGGCTATGGCTACACCTTC. Translated, it gives CASSAPVGGYGYTF.